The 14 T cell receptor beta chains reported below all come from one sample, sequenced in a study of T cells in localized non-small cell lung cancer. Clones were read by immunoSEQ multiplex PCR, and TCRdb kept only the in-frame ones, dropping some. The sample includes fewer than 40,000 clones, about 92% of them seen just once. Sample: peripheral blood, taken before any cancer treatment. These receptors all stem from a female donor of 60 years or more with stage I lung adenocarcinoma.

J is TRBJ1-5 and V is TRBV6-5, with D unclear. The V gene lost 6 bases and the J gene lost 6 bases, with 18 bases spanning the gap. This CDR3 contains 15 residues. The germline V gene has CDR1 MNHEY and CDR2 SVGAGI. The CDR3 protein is CASRSLERLGQPQHF. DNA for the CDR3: TGTGCCAGCAGATCCTTAGAGAGGTTGGGTCAGCCCCAGCATTTT.

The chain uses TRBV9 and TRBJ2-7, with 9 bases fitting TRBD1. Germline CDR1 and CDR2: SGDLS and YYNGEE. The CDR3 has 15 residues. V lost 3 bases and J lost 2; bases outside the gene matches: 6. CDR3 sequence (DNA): TGTGCCAGCAGCGCCTCCGGGACAGGGCCCTACGAGCAGTACTTC. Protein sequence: CASSASGTGPYEQYF.

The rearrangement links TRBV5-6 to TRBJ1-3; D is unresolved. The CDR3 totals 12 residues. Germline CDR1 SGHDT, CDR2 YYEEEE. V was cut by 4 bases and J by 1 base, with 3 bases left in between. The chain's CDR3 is CASSRSGNTIYF. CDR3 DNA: TGTGCCAGCAGCCGATCTGGAAACACCATATATTTT.

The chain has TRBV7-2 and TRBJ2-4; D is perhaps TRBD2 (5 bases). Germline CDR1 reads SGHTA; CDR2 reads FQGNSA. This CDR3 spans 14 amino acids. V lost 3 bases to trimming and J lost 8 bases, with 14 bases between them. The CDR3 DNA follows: TGTGCCAGCAGCTTCTCTCGGGAAGCGTACATTCAGTACTTC. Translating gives CASSFSREAYIQYF.

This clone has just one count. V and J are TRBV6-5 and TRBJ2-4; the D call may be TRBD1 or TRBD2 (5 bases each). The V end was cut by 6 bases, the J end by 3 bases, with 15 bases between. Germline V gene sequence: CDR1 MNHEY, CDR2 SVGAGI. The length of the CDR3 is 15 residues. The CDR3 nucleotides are TGTGCCAGCAGGATAACGAGGGGAGTCAAAAACATTCAGTACTTC. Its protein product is CASRITRGVKNIQYF.

The CDR3 region has the DNA TGTGCCAGCAGCACAACCGGGACATCCTCCTACGAGCAGTACTTC. Translating gives CASSTTGTSSYEQYF. This sequence joins TRBV9 and TRBJ2-7; a possible D gene is TRBD1 (6 bases). Trimming removed 4 bases from V and 0 bases from J, with 14 bases in between. CDR3 length: 15 residues. Germline V CDR1 and CDR2: SGDLS, YYNGEE.

The CDR3 DNA reads as TGTGCCAGCAGCCAAGACGGATATCAGCCCCAGCATTTT. Its translation: CASSQDGYQPQHF. The chain recombines TRBV4-2 with TRBJ1-5; the D is unclear. Trimming removed 0 bases at V and 5 bases at J, with 5 bases between. The CDR3 covers 13 residues. Germline CDR1 reads LGHNA; CDR2 reads YNFKEQ.

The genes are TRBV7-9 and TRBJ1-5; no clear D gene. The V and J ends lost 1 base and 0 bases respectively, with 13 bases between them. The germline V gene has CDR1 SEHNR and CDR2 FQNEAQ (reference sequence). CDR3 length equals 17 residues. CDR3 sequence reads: CASSLEGRSNSNQPQHF. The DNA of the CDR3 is TGTGCCAGCAGCTTAGAGGGCAGGTCTAATAGCAATCAGCCCCAGCATTTT.

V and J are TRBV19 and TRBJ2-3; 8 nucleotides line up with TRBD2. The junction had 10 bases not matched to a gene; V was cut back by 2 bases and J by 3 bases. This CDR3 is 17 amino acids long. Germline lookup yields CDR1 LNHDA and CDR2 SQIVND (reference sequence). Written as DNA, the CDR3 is TGTGCCAGTAGTATACGGGAGGGGCCAGGGATAACAGATACGCAGTATTTT. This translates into CASSIREGPGITDTQYF.

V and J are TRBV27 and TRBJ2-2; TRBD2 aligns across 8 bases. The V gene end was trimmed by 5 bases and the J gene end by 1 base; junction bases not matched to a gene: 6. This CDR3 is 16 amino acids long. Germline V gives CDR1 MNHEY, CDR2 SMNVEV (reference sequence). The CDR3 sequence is CASSPLSGRNTGELFF. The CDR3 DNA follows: TGTGCCAGCAGTCCACTCAGCGGGAGGAACACCGGGGAGCTGTTTTTT.

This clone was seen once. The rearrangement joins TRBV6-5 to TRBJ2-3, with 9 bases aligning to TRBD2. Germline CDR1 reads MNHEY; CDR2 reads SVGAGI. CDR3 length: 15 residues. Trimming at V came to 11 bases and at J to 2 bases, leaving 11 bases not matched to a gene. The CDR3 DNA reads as TGTGCCTGTAAGGGTGCGGGAGGGAACACAGATACGCAGTATTTT. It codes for CACKGAGGNTDTQYF.

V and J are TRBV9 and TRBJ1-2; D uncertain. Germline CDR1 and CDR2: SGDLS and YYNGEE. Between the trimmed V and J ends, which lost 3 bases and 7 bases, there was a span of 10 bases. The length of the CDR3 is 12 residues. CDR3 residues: CASSAVRGGYTF. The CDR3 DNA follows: TGTGCCAGCAGCGCCGTCCGGGGTGGCTACACCTTC. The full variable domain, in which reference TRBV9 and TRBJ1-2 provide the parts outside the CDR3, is DSGVTQTPKHLITATGQRVTLRCSPRSGDLSVYWYQQSLDQGLQFLIQYYNGEERAKGNILERFSAQQFPDLHSELNLSSLELGDSALYFCASSAVRGGYTFGSGTRLTVV.

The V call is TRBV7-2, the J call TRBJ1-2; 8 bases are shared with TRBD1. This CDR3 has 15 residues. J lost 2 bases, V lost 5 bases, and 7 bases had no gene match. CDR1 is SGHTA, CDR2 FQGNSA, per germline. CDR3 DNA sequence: TGTGCCAGCAGCCCCTCCCGGACAGGGAACTATGGCTACACCTTC. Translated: CASSPSRTGNYGYTF.

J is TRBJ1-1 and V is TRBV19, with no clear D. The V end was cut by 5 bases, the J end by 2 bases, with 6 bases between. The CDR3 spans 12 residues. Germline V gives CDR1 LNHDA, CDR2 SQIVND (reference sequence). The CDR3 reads CASSLQNTEAFF. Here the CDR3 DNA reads TGTGCCAGTAGTCTTCAAAACACTGAAGCTTTCTTT.